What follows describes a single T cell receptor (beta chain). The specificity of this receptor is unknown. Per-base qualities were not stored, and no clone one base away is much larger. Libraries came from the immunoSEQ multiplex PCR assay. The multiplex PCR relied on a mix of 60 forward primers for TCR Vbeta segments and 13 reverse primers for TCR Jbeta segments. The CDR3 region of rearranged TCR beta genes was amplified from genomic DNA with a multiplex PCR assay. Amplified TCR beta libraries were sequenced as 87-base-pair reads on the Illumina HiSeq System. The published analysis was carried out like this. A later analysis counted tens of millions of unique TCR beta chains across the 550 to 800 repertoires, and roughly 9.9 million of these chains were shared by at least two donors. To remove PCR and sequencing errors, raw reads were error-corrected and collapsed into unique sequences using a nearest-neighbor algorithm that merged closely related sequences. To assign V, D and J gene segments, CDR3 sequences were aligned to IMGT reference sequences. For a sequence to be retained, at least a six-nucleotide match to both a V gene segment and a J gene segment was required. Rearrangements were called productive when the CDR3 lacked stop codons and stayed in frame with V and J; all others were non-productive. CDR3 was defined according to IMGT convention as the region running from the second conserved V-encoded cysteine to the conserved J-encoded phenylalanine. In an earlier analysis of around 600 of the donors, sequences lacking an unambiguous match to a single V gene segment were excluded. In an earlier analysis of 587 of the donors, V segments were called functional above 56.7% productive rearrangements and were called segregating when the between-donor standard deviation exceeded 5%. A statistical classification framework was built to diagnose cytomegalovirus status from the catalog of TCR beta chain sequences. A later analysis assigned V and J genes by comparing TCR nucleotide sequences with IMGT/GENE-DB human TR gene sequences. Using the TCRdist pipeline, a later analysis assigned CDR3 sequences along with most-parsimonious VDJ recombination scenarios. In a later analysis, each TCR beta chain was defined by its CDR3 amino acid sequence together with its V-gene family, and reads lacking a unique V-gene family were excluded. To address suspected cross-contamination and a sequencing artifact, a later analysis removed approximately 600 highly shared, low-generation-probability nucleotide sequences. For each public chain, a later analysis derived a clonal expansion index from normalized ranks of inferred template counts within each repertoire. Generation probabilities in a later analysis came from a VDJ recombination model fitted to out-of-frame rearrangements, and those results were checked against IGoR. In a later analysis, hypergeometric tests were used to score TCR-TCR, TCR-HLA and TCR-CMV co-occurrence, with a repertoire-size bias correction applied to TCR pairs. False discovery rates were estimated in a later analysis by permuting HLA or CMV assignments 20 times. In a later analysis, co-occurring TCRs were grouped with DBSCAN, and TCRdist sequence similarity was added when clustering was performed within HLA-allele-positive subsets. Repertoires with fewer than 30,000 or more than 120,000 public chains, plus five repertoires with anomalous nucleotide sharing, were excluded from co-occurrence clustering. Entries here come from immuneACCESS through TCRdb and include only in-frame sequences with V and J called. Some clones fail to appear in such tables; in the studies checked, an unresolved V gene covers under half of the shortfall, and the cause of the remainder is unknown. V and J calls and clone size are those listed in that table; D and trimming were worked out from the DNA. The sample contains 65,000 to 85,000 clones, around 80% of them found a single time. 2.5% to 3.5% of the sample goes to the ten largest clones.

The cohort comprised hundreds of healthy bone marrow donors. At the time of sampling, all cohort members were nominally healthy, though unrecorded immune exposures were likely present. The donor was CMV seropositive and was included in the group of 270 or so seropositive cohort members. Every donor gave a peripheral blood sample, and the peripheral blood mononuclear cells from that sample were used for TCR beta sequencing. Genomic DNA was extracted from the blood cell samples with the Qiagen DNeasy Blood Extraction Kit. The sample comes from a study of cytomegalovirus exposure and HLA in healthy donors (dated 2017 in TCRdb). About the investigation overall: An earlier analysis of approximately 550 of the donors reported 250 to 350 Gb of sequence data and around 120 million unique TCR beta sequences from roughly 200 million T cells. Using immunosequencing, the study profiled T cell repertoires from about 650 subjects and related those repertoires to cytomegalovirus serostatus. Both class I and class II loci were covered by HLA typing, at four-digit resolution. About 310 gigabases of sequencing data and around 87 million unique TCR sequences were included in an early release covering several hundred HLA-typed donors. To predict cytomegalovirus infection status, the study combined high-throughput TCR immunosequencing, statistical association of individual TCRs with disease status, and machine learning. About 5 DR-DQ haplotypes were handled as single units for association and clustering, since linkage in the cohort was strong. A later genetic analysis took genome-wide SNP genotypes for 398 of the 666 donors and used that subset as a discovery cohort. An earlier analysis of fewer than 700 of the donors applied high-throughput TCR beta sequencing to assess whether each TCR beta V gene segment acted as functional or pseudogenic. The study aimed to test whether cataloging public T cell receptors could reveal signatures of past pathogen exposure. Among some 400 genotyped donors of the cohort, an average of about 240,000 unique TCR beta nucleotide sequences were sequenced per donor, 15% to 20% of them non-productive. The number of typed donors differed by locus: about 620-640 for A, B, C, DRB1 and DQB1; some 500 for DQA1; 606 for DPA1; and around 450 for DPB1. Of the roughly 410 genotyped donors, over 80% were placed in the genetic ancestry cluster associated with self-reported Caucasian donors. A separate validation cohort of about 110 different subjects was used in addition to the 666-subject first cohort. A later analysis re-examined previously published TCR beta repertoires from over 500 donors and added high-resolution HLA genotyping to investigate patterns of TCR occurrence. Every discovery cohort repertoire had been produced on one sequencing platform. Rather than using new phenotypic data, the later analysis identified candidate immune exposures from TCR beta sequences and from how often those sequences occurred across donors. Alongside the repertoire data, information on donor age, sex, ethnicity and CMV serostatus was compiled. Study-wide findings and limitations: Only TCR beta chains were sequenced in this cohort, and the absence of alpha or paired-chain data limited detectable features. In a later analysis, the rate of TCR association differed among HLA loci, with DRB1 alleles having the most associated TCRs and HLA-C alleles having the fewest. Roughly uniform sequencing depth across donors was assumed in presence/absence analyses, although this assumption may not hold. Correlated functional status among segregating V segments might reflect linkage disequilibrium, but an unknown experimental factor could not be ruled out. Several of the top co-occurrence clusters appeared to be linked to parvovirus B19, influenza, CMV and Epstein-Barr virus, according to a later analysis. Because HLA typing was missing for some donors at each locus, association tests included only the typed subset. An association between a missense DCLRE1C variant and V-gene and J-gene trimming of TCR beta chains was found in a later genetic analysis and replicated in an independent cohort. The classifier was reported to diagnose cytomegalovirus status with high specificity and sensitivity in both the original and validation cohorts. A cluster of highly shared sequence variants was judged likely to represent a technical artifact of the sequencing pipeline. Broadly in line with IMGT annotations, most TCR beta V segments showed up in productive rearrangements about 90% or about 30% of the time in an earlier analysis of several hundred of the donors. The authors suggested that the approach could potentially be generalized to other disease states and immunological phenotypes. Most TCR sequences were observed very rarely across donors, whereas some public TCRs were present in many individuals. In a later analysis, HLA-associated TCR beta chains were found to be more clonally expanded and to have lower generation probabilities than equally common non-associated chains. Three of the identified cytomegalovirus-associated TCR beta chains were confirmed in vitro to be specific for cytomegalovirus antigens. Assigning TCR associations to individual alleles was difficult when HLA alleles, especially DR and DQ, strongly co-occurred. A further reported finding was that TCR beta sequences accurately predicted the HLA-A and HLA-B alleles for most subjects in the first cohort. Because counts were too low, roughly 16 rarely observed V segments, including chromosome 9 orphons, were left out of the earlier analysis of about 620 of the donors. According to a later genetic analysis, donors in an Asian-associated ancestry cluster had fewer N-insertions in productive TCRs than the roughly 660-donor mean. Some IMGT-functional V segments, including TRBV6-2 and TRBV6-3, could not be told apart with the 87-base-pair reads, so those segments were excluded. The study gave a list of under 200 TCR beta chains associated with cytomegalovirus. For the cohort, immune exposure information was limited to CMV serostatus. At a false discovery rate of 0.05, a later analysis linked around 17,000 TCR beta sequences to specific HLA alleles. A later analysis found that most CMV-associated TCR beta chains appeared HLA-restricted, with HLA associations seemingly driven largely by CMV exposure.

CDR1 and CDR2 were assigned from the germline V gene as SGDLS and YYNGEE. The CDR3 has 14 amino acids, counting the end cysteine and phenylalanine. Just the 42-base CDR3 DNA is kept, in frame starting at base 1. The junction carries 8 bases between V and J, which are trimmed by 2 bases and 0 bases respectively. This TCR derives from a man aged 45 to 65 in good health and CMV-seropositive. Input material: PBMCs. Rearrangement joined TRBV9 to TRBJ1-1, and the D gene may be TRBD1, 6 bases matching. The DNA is TGTGCCAGCAGCGTGACAGGTATGAACACTGAAGCTTTCTTT. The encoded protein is CASSVTGMNTEAFF.